This is a list of T cell receptor beta chains from one sample in a study of cytomegalovirus exposure and HLA in healthy donors. Sequencing used immunoSEQ multiplex PCR; TCRdb keeps in-frame clones, though not all of them. Here the sample spans 150,000 to 200,000 clones, roughly 96% being singletons. Sequences were obtained from PBMCs. These TCRs come from a young woman in good health and CMV-seronegative. CDR3s include the opening cysteine and the closing phenylalanine or tryptophan. A D gene is named only where the DNA matches it firmly. Only part of the rows carry a size: once, few, many, or a class if the clone is expanded.

D gene | J gene | clone size | V gene | CDR3 length | CDR3 protein | CDR3 DNA
TRBD1 | TRBJ2-5 | NA | TRBV14 | 15 | CASSLARTGGETQYF | TGTGCCAGCAGCCTGGCTAGGACAGGGGGAGAGACCCAGTACTTC
NA | TRBJ1-1 | NA | TRBV7-9 | 15 | CASSREGVDYAEAFF | TGTGCCAGCAGCCGCGAGGGGGTAGACTACGCTGAAGCTTTCTTT
TRBD1 | TRBJ2-1 | NA | TRBV11-2 | 15 | CASSLGGDRGPLRFF | TGTGCCAGCAGCTTGGGCGGGGACAGGGGGCCATTGCGGTTCTTC
NA | TRBJ1-6 | NA | TRBV19 | 17 | CASTPTDQNPYNSPLHF | TGTGCCAGTACCCCGACTGATCAAAACCCGTATAATTCACCCCTCCACTTT
NA | TRBJ2-3 | NA | TRBV10-3 | 16 | CAISERPSVGTDTQYF | TGTGCCATCAGTGAGAGGCCCAGCGTCGGCACAGATACGCAGTATTTT
TRBD2 | TRBJ2-1 | once | TRBV2 | 14 | CASSADGGVNEQFF | TGTGCCAGCAGTGCTGACGGGGGGGTCAATGAGCAGTTCTTC
TRBD1 | TRBJ1-4 | NA | TRBV30 | 15 | CAWSVQGAFLEKLFF | TGTGCCTGGAGTGTACAGGGGGCGTTTCTTGAAAAACTGTTTTTT
TRBD1 | TRBJ1-6 | NA | TRBV6-5 | 13 | CASRAGTGAPLHF | TGTGCCAGCAGGGCCGGGACAGGGGCCCCCCTCCACTTT
TRBD1 | TRBJ2-7 | NA | TRBV10-3 | 17 | CAISTGTGGRGAYEQYF | TGTGCCATCAGTACCGGGACAGGGGGCCGGGGGGCTTACGAGCAGTACTTC
TRBD1 | TRBJ2-5 | NA | TRBV12-5 | 15 | CASGTGDRHQETQYF | TGTGCTAGTGGTACCGGGGACAGACACCAAGAGACCCAGTACTTC
NA | TRBJ2-4 | NA | TRBV28 | 12 | CASRGTRDIQYF | TGTGCCAGTCGGGGGACCCGGGACATTCAGTACTTC
TRBD1 | TRBJ1-3 | NA | TRBV9 | 15 | CASSVGTGGGNTIYF | TGTGCCAGCAGCGTAGGGACAGGGGGCGGAAACACCATATATTTT
TRBD2 | TRBJ2-7 | NA | TRBV27 | 15 | CASSHVGGSSYEQYF | TGTGCCAGCAGTCACGTCGGGGGGAGCTCCTACGAGCAGTACTTC
NA | TRBJ1-2 | NA | TRBV4-1 | 16 | CASSPGRGGAYDGYTF | TGCGCCAGCAGCCCCGGGAGGGGTGGGGCATATGATGGCTACACCTTC
NA | TRBJ2-1 | NA | TRBV4-3 | 17 | CASSQGGLGGNRNEQFF | TGCGCCAGCAGCCAAGGAGGCTTAGGAGGTAATCGCAATGAGCAGTTCTTC
TRBD2 | TRBJ2-3 | NA | TRBV5-5 | 15 | CATNRAGGSYDTQYF | TGTGCCACCAACCGAGCGGGGGGGAGTTATGATACGCAGTATTTT
TRBD1 | TRBJ2-7 | NA | TRBV13 | 16 | CASSLTGWTGPYEQYF | TGTGCCAGCAGCCTAACCGGTTGGACAGGGCCTTACGAGCAGTACTTC
NA | TRBJ1-1 | NA | TRBV25-1 | 12 | CASSPYNTEAFF | TGTGCCAGCAGTCCCTATAACACTGAAGCTTTCTTT